The TCR beta chain described here comes from a study of blood T cell repertoires in COVID-19 (dated by TCRdb to 2018 to 2021). Describing the broader study: Samples covering the acute and convalescent phases of COVID-19 were provided by collaborators in the United States, Italy and Spain. The repertoires were released in a freely available public database intended as a resource for research on the immune response to SARS-CoV-2. The samples were drawn from two sources: the first 160 participants of the ongoing ImmuneRACE study, and 1,254 subjects contributed by 6 global collaborators. Nearly every sample came with metadata listing a de-identified subject ID, COVID-19 status, age in years and sex. Where available, HLA class I and class II types were taken from metadata supplied by the sample provider and were not determined by assay-based typing. Deeply sampled blood TCRbeta repertoires from subjects exposed to, actively infected with, or recovered from COVID-19 were included in the dataset. The material from the prospective study consisted of cDNA or gDNA derived from T cells, B-cell-depleted T cells, or PBMCs. What the authors observed across the whole study: The quantity of clinical and demographic metadata differed by source and by participant and was supplied without curation.

Collaborating institutions collected whole blood in K2EDTA tubes following their own protocols. For TCRbeta analysis, collaborators shipped samples as frozen whole blood, isolated PBMCs, or DNA extracted from either of those sample types. TCRbeta CDR3 regions were amplified from genomic DNA by means of the immunoSEQ Assay, a bias-controlled multiplex PCR. Per the authors' processing: Nucleated cell counts per sample were estimated from amplification of reference gene primers within the assay. To quantify the absolute abundance of each unique TCRbeta CDR3 rearrangement, sequence reads were collapsed and filtered. Productive Simpson clonality was computed per sample as the square root of Simpson's diversity index over productive rearrangements. Here the immuneACCESS table is served through TCRdb, limited to in-frame sequences with V and J called. Missing clones are a known gap in these copies; in checked studies unresolved V genes cover under half, and the rest lacks a known reason. D and trimming were read from the DNA, whereas the V and J calls and clone size are those reported in that table. The sample table contains approximately 190,000 clones; only one count was recorded for 85% to 90% of them. 5.9% of the sample is held by the ten biggest clonotypes.

The CDR3 numbers 14 residues from cysteine through phenylalanine. The kept DNA is CDR3 alone, 42 bases in frame from the first base. Concerning this clone: Its antigen is unknown. Base qualities are not provided; no much larger clone lies one nucleotide away.

Rearrangement joined TRBV21-1 to TRBJ2-4; TRBD1 reflects the table's D call only, with no check against the DNA. TRBV21-1 is given as a pseudogene. Material for sequencing was peripheral blood. This receptor was obtained from an older man with acute or convalescent COVID-19. The CDR3 has the sequence CASSTGQGHIIQYF. The nucleotide sequence is given as TGTGCCAGCAGCACAGGGCAGGGCCACATCATTCAGTACTTC.